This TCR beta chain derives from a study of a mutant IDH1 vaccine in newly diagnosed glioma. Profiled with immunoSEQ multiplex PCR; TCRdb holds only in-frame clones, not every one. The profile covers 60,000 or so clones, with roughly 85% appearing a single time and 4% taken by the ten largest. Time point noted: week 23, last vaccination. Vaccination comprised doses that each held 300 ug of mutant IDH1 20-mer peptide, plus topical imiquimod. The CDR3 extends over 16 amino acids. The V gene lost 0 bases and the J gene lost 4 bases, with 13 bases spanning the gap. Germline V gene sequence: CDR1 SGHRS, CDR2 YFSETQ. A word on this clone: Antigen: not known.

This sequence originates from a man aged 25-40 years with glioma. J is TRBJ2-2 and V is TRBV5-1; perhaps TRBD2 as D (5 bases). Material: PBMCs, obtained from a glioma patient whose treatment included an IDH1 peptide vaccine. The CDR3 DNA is TGCGCCAGCAGCTTGGGGTCGGGGATTACCACCGGGGAGCTGTTTTTT. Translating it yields CASSLGSGITTGELFF.